These T cell receptor beta chains were read from a single sample in a study of blood T cell repertoires in COVID-19. Only in-frame clones appear in the TCRdb table, and some are missing; sequencing was by immunoSEQ multiplex PCR. In the table there are approximately 440,000 clones, roughly 91% of which are singletons. What was sequenced was PBMCs or T cells enriched from blood (not recorded which). The origin of the receptors is a man between 18 and 35 years old who had recovered from COVID-19. The CDR3 runs from the conserved cysteine through the conserved F or W. The order of the fields is CDR3 length, V gene, J gene, clone size, D gene, CDR3 DNA, CDR3 protein. A D gene is named only where the DNA matches it firmly. Size is omitted from some rows. Given values are once, few, many or a class for expanded clones.

14	TRBV5-8	TRBJ1-5	once	TRBD1	TGTGCCAGCAGGATGACAGGGGGCGGCCAGCCCCAGCATTTT	CASRMTGGGQPQHF
14	TRBV5-1	TRBJ2-5	NA	NA	TGCGCCAGCAGCTTGGGACTAGTGGTAGAGACCCAGTACTTC	CASSLGLVVETQYF
19	TRBV19	TRBJ1-5	NA	TRBD1	TGTGCCGGGCCGATTTTCCGGGACAGGGGGCGCTCGGGCAATCAGCCCCAGCATTTT	CAGPIFRDRGRSGNQPQHF
14	TRBV3-1/TRBV3-2	TRBJ2-7	few	NA	TGTGCCAGCAGCCAAGGGACCTCAGGAGGCGAGCAGTACTTC	CASSQGTSGGEQYF
12	TRBV28	TRBJ1-1	few	NA	TGTGCCAGCGCGGACAGATACACTGAAGCTTTCTTT	CASADRYTEAFF
15	TRBV3-1/TRBV3-2	TRBJ2-2	few	TRBD1	TGTGCCAGCAGTTACGGGACAGGGGTCTCCGGGGAGCTGTTTTTT	CASSYGTGVSGELFF
15	TRBV9	TRBJ1-6	NA	TRBD1	TGTGCCAGCAGCCCGATAGGACAGGCTAATTCACCCCTCCACTTT	CASSPIGQANSPLHF
15	TRBV7-9	TRBJ2-1	NA	NA	TGTGCCAGCAGCTTATTGGCAGGGTCCTACAATGAGCAGTTCTTC	CASSLLAGSYNEQFF
13	TRBV27	TRBJ1-1	NA	NA	TGTGCCAGCCGACCGAGACAGGTTACTGAAGCTTTCTTT	CASRPRQVTEAFF
14	TRBV6-5	TRBJ1-2	NA	NA	TGTGCCAGCACCCGGGGACTCCTCGGGTATGGCTACACCTTC	CASTRGLLGYGYTF
12	TRBV13	TRBJ1-2	few	NA	TGTGCCAGCAGCTGGGGGCGCGAGGGCTACACCTTC	CASSWGREGYTF
17	TRBV9	TRBJ2-3	NA	TRBD2	TGTGCCAGCAGCTCCTCTCTCAAGACTAGCGGCACAGATACGCAGTATTTT	CASSSSLKTSGTDTQYF
13	TRBV2	TRBJ2-7	NA	TRBD1	TGTGCCAGCAGTGTAGGACAGGGGGGCGAGCAGTACTTC	CASSVGQGGEQYF